These 20 T cell receptor beta chains share one sample of origin, sequenced in a study of T cell changes during pregnancy in multiple sclerosis. Assay: immunoSEQ multiplex PCR; the TCRdb copy retains only in-frame clones and omits some. The profile shows fewer than 45,000 clones, 70% to 90% of them singletons. This specimen consisted of CD8+ T cells from peripheral blood mononuclear cells, obtained after pregnancy. These receptors were obtained from a female donor in good health, enrolled as a control in a pregnancy study.

The V and J genes are TRBV5-1 and TRBJ2-5; possibly TRBD1 for D (5 bases). V was trimmed by 5 bases and J by 1 base, leaving 12 bases between them. This CDR3 comprises 14 residues. The germline CDR1 and CDR2 sequences are SGHRS and YFSETQ. The CDR3 DNA reads as TGCGCCAGCAGGACCTTTAGGGGCCAAGAGACCCAGTACTTC. Translating it yields CASRTFRGQETQYF.

V and J are TRBV13 and TRBJ2-5; TRBD1 matches 7 bases. CDR3 length: 16 amino acids. The germline V gene has CDR1 PRHDT and CDR2 FYEKMQ (reference sequence). The trim removed 3 bases at V and 0 bases at J, leaving 7 bases unmatched. CDR3 nucleotide sequence: TGTGCCAGCAGCTTCCGACAGGGCCACTACCAAGAGACCCAGTACTTC. Its translation is CASSFRQGHYQETQYF.

This clone appeared a single time. The V and J genes are TRBV7-2 and TRBJ2-7; D perhaps matches TRBD1 (6 bases). The CDR3 extends over 15 amino acids. The V and J ends lost 8 bases and 6 bases respectively, with 23 bases between them. The germline V gene encodes CDR1 SGHTA and CDR2 FQGNSA. In DNA, the CDR3 is TGTGCCAGCTCACCCTTTGGGGGCGCGTCAGGCGAGCAGTACTTC. Translation gives CASSPFGGASGEQYF.

J is TRBJ1-1 and V is TRBV19; 8 bases align to TRBD1. V trimming: 5 bases; J trimming: 3 bases; junction bases outside the gene matches: 11. Germline V gene lookup returns CDR1 LNHDA and CDR2 SQIVND (reference sequence). The CDR3 consists of 16 residues. CDR3 residues: CASSVGQGPEYTEAFF. The CDR3 DNA follows: TGTGCCAGTAGTGTAGGACAGGGCCCGGAGTACACTGAAGCTTTCTTT.

The chain combines TRBV27 with TRBJ2-5, with D perhaps matching TRBD1 (5 bases). The V and J ends lost 5 bases and 5 bases respectively, with 15 bases between them. The CDR3 covers 14 residues. Germline lookup yields CDR1 MNHEY and CDR2 SMNVEV (reference sequence). The CDR3 reads CASSLGATQETQYF. Written as DNA, the CDR3 is TGTGCCAGCAGTCTAGGGGCCACGCAGGAGACCCAGTACTTC.

This chain uses TRBV4-1 with TRBJ2-5; the match to TRBD2 covers 7 bases. After removal of 0 bases from V and 5 bases from J, the junction contained 12 bases not matched to a gene. The CDR3 is 17 amino acids. The V gene's germline CDR1 is MGHRA and CDR2 YSYEKL. CDR3 protein: CASSQDGEGLVLETQYF. The DNA for the CDR3 is TGCGCCAGCAGCCAAGATGGGGAAGGACTAGTCCTCGAGACCCAGTACTTC.

The chain couples TRBV19 to TRBJ1-5, with 10 bases lining up with TRBD1. Germline loops: CDR1 LNHDA, CDR2 SQIVND (reference sequence). V shed 5 bases and J 6 bases; nucleotides not matched to a gene: 10. The CDR3 covers 16 residues. Written as DNA, the CDR3 is TGTGCCAGTAGTCCCAGCGGGACAGGGGCTGGTCAGCCCCAGCATTTT. Translation gives CASSPSGTGAGQPQHF.

Sample share makes this clone medium-sized. This chain connects TRBV4-3 to TRBJ1-3, with D unclear. Trimming took 2 bases from V and 0 from J, leaving 14 bases between them. The CDR3 loop spans 17 amino acids. CDR1 and CDR2 from the germline V gene are LGHNA and YSLEER. The CDR3: CASSQRGGLHSGNTIYF. CDR3 DNA sequence: TGCGCCAGCAGCCAACGAGGAGGGTTGCACTCTGGAAACACCATATATTTT.

V and J are TRBV10-3 and TRBJ1-6, with D possibly being TRBD1 (6 bases). Germline CDR1 reads ENHRY; CDR2 reads SYGVKD. The CDR3 has 13 amino acids. Deletions cut 8 bases from V and 4 bases from J, with 9 bases between. CDR3: CAISGQYNSPLHF. CDR3 DNA sequence: TGTGCCATCTCCGGACAGTATAATTCACCCCTCCACTTT.

This chain connects TRBV5-6 to TRBJ1-1; unclear D gene. Germline V gene sequence: CDR1 SGHDT, CDR2 YYEEEE. The CDR3 is 14 amino acids. Trimming took 6 bases from V and 0 from J, leaving 12 bases between them. The CDR3 loop reads CASNFGLLNTEAFF. CDR3 coding DNA: TGTGCCAGCAACTTTGGACTGTTGAACACTGAAGCTTTCTTT.

This clone was seen more than once but under ten times. The rearrangement links TRBV27 to TRBJ1-4; D gene ambiguous. V dropped 3 bases and J dropped 0 bases, with 5 bases sitting between them. The CDR3 runs 14 residues. The germline V gene has CDR1 MNHEY and CDR2 SMNVEV (reference sequence). Written as DNA, the CDR3 is TGTGCCAGCAGTTTCGGTACAACTAATGAAAAACTGTTTTTT. It specifies CASSFGTTNEKLFF.

The rearrangement links TRBV9 to TRBJ1-1; D is unclear. This CDR3 is built from 14 residues. Trimming shortened V by 0 bases and J by 4 bases, and 10 bases separated the two germline ends. Germline-derived CDR1 and CDR2 are SGDLS and YYNGEE. CDR3 sequence: CASSVGGSGTEAFF. The CDR3 DNA is TGTGCCAGCAGCGTAGGAGGGAGTGGCACTGAAGCTTTCTTT. Using reference TRBV9 and TRBJ1-1 for the parts outside the CDR3, the full variable domain is DSGVTQTPKHLITATGQRVTLRCSPRSGDLSVYWYQQSLDQGLQFLIQYYNGEERAKGNILERFSAQQFPDLHSELNLSSLELGDSALYFCASSVGGSGTEAFFGQGTRLTVV.

The V gene is TRBV6-1, the J gene TRBJ1-1; no reliable D call. Germline-derived CDR1 and CDR2 are MNHNS and SASEGT. V was shortened by 1 base and J by 4 bases, with 10 bases between the two germline ends. The CDR3 is 14 amino acids. The DNA of the CDR3 is TGTGCCAGCAGTGAAGTTCTGCGAGGCACTGAAGCTTTCTTT. This sequence encodes CASSEVLRGTEAFF.

The CDR3 is CASSYRGSYEQYF. DNA of the CDR3: TGTGCCAGCAGTTATAGGGGATCCTACGAGCAGTACTTC. The rearrangement links TRBV6-5 to TRBJ2-7; tentatively, D is TRBD1 (5 bases). The CDR3 loop spans 13 amino acids. Germline lookup yields CDR1 MNHEY and CDR2 SVGAGI. V dropped 3 bases and J dropped 1 base, with 7 bases sitting between them.

Comments on this clone: Other DNA sequences in the sample encode the same CDR3. The V gene is TRBV7-3, the J gene TRBJ2-1; unclear D gene. In germline, CDR1 is SGHTA, CDR2 FQGTGA. The CDR3 spans 13 residues. The V end was cut by 4 bases, the J end by 4 bases, with 8 bases between. The CDR3: CASSSGAYNEQFF. Written as DNA, the CDR3 is TGTGCCAGCAGCTCCGGTGCGTACAATGAGCAGTTCTTC.

This clone was picked up a small number of times. The chain combines TRBV7-9 with TRBJ2-1; D unresolved. CDR3 length: 13 amino acids. Between the trimmed V and J ends, which lost 2 bases and 8 bases, there was a span of 10 bases. Germline values: CDR1 SEHNR, CDR2 FQNEAQ (reference sequence). CDR3 bases: TGTGCCAGCAGCTTAAGCACAGACGATGAGCAGTTCTTC. Protein product: CASSLSTDDEQFF. Complete variable domain (other parts from reference TRBV7-9 and TRBJ2-1): DTGVSQNPRHKITKRGQNVTFRCDPISEHNRLYWYRQTLGQGPEFLTYFQNEAQLEKSRLLSDRFSAERPKGSFSTLEIQRTEQGDSAMYLCASSLSTDDEQFFGPGTRLTVL.

The chain recombines TRBV7-9 with TRBJ1-6; a weak D match, TRBD1 (5 bases). The CDR3 extends over 13 amino acids. Germline V CDR1 and CDR2: SEHNR, FQNEAQ (reference sequence). The ends were cut back, 8 bases at V and 3 bases at J, with 8 bases in the middle. In DNA form, the CDR3 reads TGTGCCAGCTCCGACAGCTATAATTCACCCCTCCACTTT. It specifies CASSDSYNSPLHF.

The genes are TRBV5-6 and TRBJ2-7; D call uncertain. The germline V gene has CDR1 SGHDT and CDR2 YYEEEE. The length of the CDR3 is 11 residues. Trimming took off 3 bases at V and 4 bases at J, with 5 bases between the two ends. CDR3 nucleotide sequence: TGTGCCAGCAGCTCCTCTTACGAGCAGTACTTC. Translated, it gives CASSSSYEQYF.

This clone is medium-sized in the sample. The chain recombines TRBV7-3 with TRBJ2-3; TRBD2 agrees at 9 bases. Germline values: CDR1 SGHTA, CDR2 FQGTGA. The CDR3 length is 15 residues. J gave up 3 bases and V 0 bases, and 1 base lay outside the gene matches. This CDR3 reads CASSLTAGGTDTQYF. The CDR3 DNA sequence: TGTGCCAGCAGCTTAACTGCGGGGGGGACAGATACGCAGTATTTT.

This chain joins TRBV7-9 and TRBJ1-6, with D unclear. In germline, CDR1 is SEHNR, CDR2 FQNEAQ (reference sequence). CDR3 size: 15 residues. The V end lost 5 bases, the J end lost 6 bases, and 14 bases lay between the germline ends. The CDR3 loop reads CASSPREGTNSPLHF. The CDR3 DNA follows: TGTGCCAGCAGCCCCCGGGAGGGTACTAATTCACCCCTCCACTTT.